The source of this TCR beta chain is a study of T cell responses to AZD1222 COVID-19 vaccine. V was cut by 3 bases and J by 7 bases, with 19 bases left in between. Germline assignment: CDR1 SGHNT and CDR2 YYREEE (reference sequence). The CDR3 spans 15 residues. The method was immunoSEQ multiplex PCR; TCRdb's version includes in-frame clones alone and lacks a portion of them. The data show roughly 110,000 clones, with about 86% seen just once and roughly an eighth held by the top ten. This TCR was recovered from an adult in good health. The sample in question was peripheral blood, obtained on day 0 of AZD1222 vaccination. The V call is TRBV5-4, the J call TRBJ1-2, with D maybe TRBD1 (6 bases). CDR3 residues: CASSYNQGQGGGYTF. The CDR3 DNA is TGTGCCAGCAGCTACAATCAGGGGCAAGGTGGTGGCTACACCTTC.